This T cell receptor (beta chain) was captured by sequencing in a study of shared clonotypes between healthy human individuals. Donors comprised healthy HIV-negative adults lacking recent acute infections or vaccinations. On this clone itself: No antigen is known for it.

Study-wide findings and caveats: Naive subsets, compared against memory subsets, generally had larger estimated richness values. Genetic and exposure-history diversity was limited by the few donors. Sampling involved blood alone; tissue repertoires likely differ.

There are 18 residues in the CDR3. Germline-derived CDR1 and CDR2 are LGHNA and YNFKEQ. V gave up 0 bases and J gave up 0 bases, with 15 bases separating them. Produced via immunoSEQ multiplex PCR; TCRdb's table is partial and in-frame only. The sample records more than 2,000,000 clones, just over 90% being singletons. The sequence derives from a man younger than 35 in good health. Some clones in this sample may be carry-over from other donors' samples. The chain carries TRBV4-2 and TRBJ1-3; no reliable D call. The source material was naive CD4+ T cells from PBMCs. Regarding subset: CD45RA+ positively selected. CDR3 DNA: TGTGCCAGCAGCCAAGAAAGCCGTCGCTTTAGCTCTGGAAACACCATATATTTT. It translates to CASSQESRRFSSGNTIYF.